This T cell receptor beta chain derives from a study of CD8 T cells in ankylosing spondylitis. Points from the study as a whole: Relatively rare in peripheral blood, disease-linked clones were also CD8+. Clones linked to disease were reported to show significant enrichment in matched ankylosing spondylitis synovial fluid.

V shed 3 bases and J shed 6 bases, with 14 bases lying between them. CDR1 is MNHEY and CDR2 is SMNVEV in the germline V gene (reference sequence). The CDR3 is 14 amino acids. TCRdb redid the calling of the 5' RACE reads with MiXCR, one entry per CDR3 protein. The sample includes approximately 100,000 distinct CDR3 sequences, 7.5% to 9% of them seen just once. In this sample, this clonotype turned up many times. Its antigen is unidentified. The specimen was blood, either unsorted or a sorted T cell fraction (not recorded which). This sequence joins TRBV27 and TRBJ1-2; D is ambiguous. The sequence was obtained from a male donor with ankylosing spondylitis or in good health (not recorded which). CDR3 region: CASSFDRPRNGYTF. CDR3 sequence (DNA): TGTGCCAGCAGTTTCGATAGGCCGCGGAATGGCTACACCTTC.